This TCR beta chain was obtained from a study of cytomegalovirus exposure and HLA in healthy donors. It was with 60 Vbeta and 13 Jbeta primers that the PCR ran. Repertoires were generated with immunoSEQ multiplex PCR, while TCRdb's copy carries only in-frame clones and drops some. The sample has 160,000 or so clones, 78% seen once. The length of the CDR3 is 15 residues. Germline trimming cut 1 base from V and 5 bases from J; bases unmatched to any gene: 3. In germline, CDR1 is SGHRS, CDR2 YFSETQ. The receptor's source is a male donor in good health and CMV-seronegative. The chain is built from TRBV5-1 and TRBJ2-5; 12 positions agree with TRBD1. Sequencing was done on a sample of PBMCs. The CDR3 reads CASSLWGQGAETQYF. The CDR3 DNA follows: TGCGCCAGCAGCTTGTGGGGACAGGGGGCCGAGACCCAGTACTTC.